This section outlines one TCR beta chain sequence together with its context. The data were taken from a study of shared clonotypes between healthy human individuals. Trimming removed 0 bases from V and 3 bases from J, with 6 bases in between. CDR1 is SGHDT, CDR2 YYEEEE, per germline. The CDR3 is 13 amino acids. Terminally differentiated effector memory CD45RA+ cells were excluded by CCR7 positive selection of CD45RO-negative cells. Recent acute infections and vaccinations were absent in the healthy HIV-negative adult donors. TCRdb keeps only in-frame clones here, not all; method: immunoSEQ multiplex PCR. Altogether around 2.1 million clones are present, 90% to 95% being singletons, with the ten largest covering around 1.7%.

The gene calls are TRBV5-6 and TRBJ2-5; D remains unclear. Sequenced material: naive CD8+ T cells from PBMCs. The receptor was isolated from a man aged 18 to 30 in good health. Some clones in this sample may be carry-over from other donors' samples. DNA of the CDR3: TGTGCCAGCAGCTTGGCCTTGAAAGAGACCCAGTACTTC. This translates into CASSLALKETQYF.